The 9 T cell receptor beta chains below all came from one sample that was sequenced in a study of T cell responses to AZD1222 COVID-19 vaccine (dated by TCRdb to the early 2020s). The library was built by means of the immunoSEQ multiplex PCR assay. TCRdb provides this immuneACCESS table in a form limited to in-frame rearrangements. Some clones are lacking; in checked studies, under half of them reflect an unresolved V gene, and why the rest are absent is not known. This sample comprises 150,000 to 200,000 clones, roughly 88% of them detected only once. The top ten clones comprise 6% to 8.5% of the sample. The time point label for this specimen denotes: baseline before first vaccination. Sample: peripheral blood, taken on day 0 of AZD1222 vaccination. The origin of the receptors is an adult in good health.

The CDR3 reads CASSGQRGSRGTDTQYF. The CDR3 DNA follows: TGTGCCAGCAGTGGGCAGCGGGGGAGTCGGGGCACAGATACGCAGTATTTT. The chain recombines TRBV2 with TRBJ2-3; 8 bases are a match to TRBD2. The CDR3 is 17 residues long. Trimming at V came to 4 bases and at J to 1 base, leaving 10 bases not matched to a gene. In germline, CDR1 is SNHLY, CDR2 FYNNEI.

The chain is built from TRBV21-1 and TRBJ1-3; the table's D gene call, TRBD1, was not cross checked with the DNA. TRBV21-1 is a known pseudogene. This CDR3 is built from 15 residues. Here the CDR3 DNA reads TGTGCCAGCAGCAAGGCACAGGGGGAGGGAAACACCATATATTTT. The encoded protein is CASSKAQGEGNTIYF.

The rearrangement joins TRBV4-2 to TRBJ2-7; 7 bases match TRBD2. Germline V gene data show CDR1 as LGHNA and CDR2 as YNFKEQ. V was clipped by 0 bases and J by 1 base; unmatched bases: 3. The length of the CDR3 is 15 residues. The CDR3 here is CASSQDWGGSYEQYF. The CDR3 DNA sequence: TGTGCCAGCAGCCAAGATTGGGGGGGATCCTACGAGCAGTACTTC.

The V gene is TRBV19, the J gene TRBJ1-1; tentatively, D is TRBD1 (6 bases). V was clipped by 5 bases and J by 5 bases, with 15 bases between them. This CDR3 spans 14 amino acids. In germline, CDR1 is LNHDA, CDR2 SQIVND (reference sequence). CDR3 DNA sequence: TGTGCCAGTAGTCAGCGGGGGCTAGGAACTGAAGCTTTCTTT. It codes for CASSQRGLGTEAFF. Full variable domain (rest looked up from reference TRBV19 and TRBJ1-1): DGGITQSPKYLFRKEGQNVTLSCEQNLNHDAMYWYRQDPGQGLRLIYYSQIVNDFQKGDIAEGYSVSREKKESFPLTVTSAQKNPTAFYLCASSQRGLGTEAFFGQGTRLTVV.

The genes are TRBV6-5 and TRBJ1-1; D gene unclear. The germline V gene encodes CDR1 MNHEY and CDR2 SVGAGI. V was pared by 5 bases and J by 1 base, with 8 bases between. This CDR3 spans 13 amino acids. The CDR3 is CASSRPENTEAFF. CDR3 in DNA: TGTGCCAGCAGTCGACCGGAGAACACTGAAGCTTTCTTT.

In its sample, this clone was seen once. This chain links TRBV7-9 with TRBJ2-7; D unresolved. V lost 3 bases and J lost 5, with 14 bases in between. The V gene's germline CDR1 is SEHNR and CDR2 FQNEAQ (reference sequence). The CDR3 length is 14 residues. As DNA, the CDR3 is TGTGCCAGCAGCTTGTCAACCCGACGGGACGAGCAGTACTTC. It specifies CASSLSTRRDEQYF.

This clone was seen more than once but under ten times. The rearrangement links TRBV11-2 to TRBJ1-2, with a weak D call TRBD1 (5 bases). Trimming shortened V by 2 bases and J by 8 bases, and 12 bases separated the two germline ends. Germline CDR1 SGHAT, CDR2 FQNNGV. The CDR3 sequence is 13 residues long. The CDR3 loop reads CASSLTDMGGYTF. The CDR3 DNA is TGTGCCAGCAGCTTAACGGACATGGGGGGCTACACCTTC.

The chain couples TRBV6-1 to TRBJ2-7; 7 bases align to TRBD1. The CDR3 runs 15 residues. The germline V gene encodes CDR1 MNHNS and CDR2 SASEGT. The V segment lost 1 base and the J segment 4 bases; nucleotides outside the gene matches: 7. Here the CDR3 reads CASSEEDRTLYEQYF. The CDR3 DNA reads TGTGCCAGCAGTGAAGAGGACAGGACCCTTTACGAGCAGTACTTC.

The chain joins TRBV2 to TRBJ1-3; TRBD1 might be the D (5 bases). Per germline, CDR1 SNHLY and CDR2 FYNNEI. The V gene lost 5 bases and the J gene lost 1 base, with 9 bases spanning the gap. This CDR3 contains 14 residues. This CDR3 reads CASSSWGSGNTIYF. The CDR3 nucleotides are TGTGCCAGCAGTTCTTGGGGGTCTGGAAACACCATATATTTT.